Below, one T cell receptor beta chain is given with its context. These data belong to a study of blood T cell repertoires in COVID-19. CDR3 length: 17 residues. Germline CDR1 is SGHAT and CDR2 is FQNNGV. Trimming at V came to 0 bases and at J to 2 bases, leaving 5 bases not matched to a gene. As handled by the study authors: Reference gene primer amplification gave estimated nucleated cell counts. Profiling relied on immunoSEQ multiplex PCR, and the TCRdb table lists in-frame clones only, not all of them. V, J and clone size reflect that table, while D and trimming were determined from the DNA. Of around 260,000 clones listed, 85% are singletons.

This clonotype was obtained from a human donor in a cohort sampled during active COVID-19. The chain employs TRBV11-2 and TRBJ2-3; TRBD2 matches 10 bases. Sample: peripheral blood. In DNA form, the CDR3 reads TGTGCCAGCAGCTTAGACCCGGGACTAGCGTACACAGATACGCAGTATTTT. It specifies CASSLDPGLAYTDTQYF. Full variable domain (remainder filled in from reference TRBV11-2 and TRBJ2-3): EAGVAQSPRYKIIEKRQSVAFWCNPISGHATLYWYQQILGQGPKLLIQFQNNGVVDDSQLPKDRFSAERLKGVDSTLKIQPAKLEDSAVYLCASSLDPGLAYTDTQYFGPGTRLTVL.